A selection of T cell receptor beta chains follows, all from one sample in a study of cytomegalovirus exposure and HLA in healthy donors. Clones were sequenced by immunoSEQ multiplex PCR, and TCRdb holds only the in-frame ones, with some missing. The sample lists around 150,000 clones, around nine tenths occurring once. Sequencing was performed on PBMCs. The receptors come from a woman aged 25 to 39 in good health and CMV-seronegative. Each CDR3 is given with its conserved first and last residue. The D gene is left open where the match is weak. Clone size, where shown, is once, few, many, or a class for clones that have expanded.

D gene	clone size	V gene	J gene	CDR3 protein	CDR3 DNA
NA	NA	TRBV5-1	TRBJ2-1	CASSLAERDNEQFF	TGCGCCAGCAGCCTTGCCGAGCGGGACAATGAGCAGTTCTTC
TRBD2	once	TRBV19	TRBJ2-7	CASSTQLASDYEQYF	TGTGCCAGTAGTACCCAACTAGCGAGCGACTACGAGCAGTACTTC
NA	NA	TRBV5-1	TRBJ2-7	CASSFPDSSYEQYF	TGCGCCAGCAGCTTCCCGGACAGCTCCTACGAGCAGTACTTC
TRBD2	NA	TRBV7-9	TRBJ2-1	CASSFSGLAGAMPYNEQFF	TGTGCCAGCAGCTTCTCTGGACTAGCGGGAGCAATGCCCTACAATGAGCAGTTCTTC
TRBD1	NA	TRBV7-8	TRBJ2-2	CASSPFGQGGTGELFF	TGTGCCAGCAGCCCATTCGGACAGGGGGGGACCGGGGAGCTGTTTTTT
NA	NA	TRBV19	TRBJ1-2	CASSTIQGSGGYTF	TGTGCCAGTAGCACAATACAGGGATCGGGTGGCTACACCTTC
TRBD1	NA	TRBV28	TRBJ1-5	CASRGTGGRYNQPQHF	TGTGCCAGCAGAGGGACAGGGGGCCGGTACAATCAGCCCCAGCATTTT
NA	NA	TRBV9	TRBJ2-2	CASSVELNANTGELFF	TGTGCCAGCAGCGTAGAACTAAACGCGAACACCGGGGAGCTGTTTTTT
NA	NA	TRBV7-2	TRBJ1-1	CASSLARWTKNTEAFF	TGTGCCAGCAGCTTAGCGCGGTGGACAAAGAACACTGAAGCTTTCTTT
TRBD1	NA	TRBV9	TRBJ2-2	CASSPPTGPETGELFF	TGTGCCAGCAGCCCCCCGACAGGGCCCGAAACCGGGGAGCTGTTTTTT
NA	NA	TRBV18	TRBJ1-4	CASSLIKGENEKLFF	TGTGCCAGCTCACTGATCAAGGGGGAGAATGAAAAACTGTTTTTT
TRBD1	NA	TRBV23-1	TRBJ1-5	CASSHSTGERSNQPQHF	TGCGCCAGCAGTCACTCGACAGGGGAAAGGAGCAATCAGCCCCAGCATTTT
NA	NA	TRBV19	TRBJ1-5	CASRDRYNQPQHF	TGTGCCAGTAGAGACAGGTACAATCAGCCCCAGCATTTT
NA	NA	TRBV9	TRBJ2-1	CASSAVPSSYNEQFF	TGTGCCAGCAGCGCCGTCCCTAGCTCCTACAATGAGCAGTTCTTC
NA	NA	TRBV5-1	TRBJ1-1	CASSLSRVRTEAFF	TGCGCCAGCAGCTTGAGCAGGGTCCGCACTGAAGCTTTCTTT
TRBD1	NA	TRBV29-1	TRBJ2-3	CSVNREPGQGIADTQYF	TGCAGCGTCAACCGAGAGCCGGGACAGGGAATTGCAGATACGCAGTATTTT
NA	NA	TRBV4-2	TRBJ1-1	CASSQVSDSPTEAFF	TGTGCCAGCAGCCAAGTCTCGGACAGCCCCACTGAAGCTTTCTTT
NA	NA	TRBV9	TRBJ2-2	CASSVVQGSGGELFF	TGTGCCAGCAGCGTAGTTCAGGGCAGTGGCGGGGAGCTGTTTTTT
NA	NA	TRBV7-9	TRBJ2-7	CASSPGQPREQYF	TGTGCCAGCAGCCCCGGACAGCCGAGGGAGCAGTACTTC
TRBD1	NA	TRBV29-1	TRBJ1-2	CSVVSSAWTGAYGYTF	TGCAGCGTTGTATCATCCGCGTGGACAGGGGCCTATGGCTACACCTTC
TRBD2	NA	TRBV5-1	TRBJ2-1	CASSRGGDEQFF	TGCGCCAGCAGCCGGGGGGGGGATGAGCAGTTCTTC
TRBD2	NA	TRBV6-1	TRBJ2-1	CASSFGAGGYNEQFF	TGTGCCAGCAGTTTTGGGGCGGGAGGGTACAATGAGCAGTTCTTC
NA	NA	TRBV7-9	TRBJ2-7	CASSLLGAEQYF	TGTGCCAGCAGCTTACTGGGAGCCGAGCAGTACTTC
TRBD1	NA	TRBV4-3	TRBJ2-1	CASGKQGEYNEQFF	TGCGCCAGCGGAAAACAGGGGGAGTACAATGAGCAGTTCTTC
TRBD1	NA	TRBV7-9	TRBJ2-3	CASSLAGKGGQYF	TGTGCCAGCAGCTTAGCGGGAAAAGGGGGCCAGTATTTT
TRBD1	once	TRBV27	TRBJ2-7	CASSFAGTGVYEQYF	TGTGCCAGCAGTTTCGCCGGGACAGGGGTCTACGAGCAGTACTTC
NA	NA	TRBV4-3	TRBJ1-2	CASSRDHLQGYGYTF	TGCGCCAGCAGCCGGGATCATTTGCAGGGCTATGGCTACACCTTC
TRBD2	NA	TRBV2	TRBJ2-5	CASLTSGRETQYF	TGTGCCAGTTTGACTAGCGGGAGGGAGACCCAGTACTTC
TRBD1	NA	TRBV27	TRBJ1-2	CASSLYGQGGGYGYTF	TGTGCCAGCAGTTTATACGGACAGGGAGGCGGCTATGGCTACACCTTC
NA	NA	TRBV29-1	TRBJ2-5	CSVEDDPGQGGGQYF	TGCAGCGTTGAAGACGATCCGGGACAGGGCGGGGGGCAGTACTTC
TRBD1	once	TRBV19	TRBJ2-3	CATRQGSTDTQYF	TGTGCCACCCGACAGGGTAGTACAGATACGCAGTATTTT
TRBD2	NA	TRBV27	TRBJ2-2	CASSLSGGVGELFF	TGTGCCAGCAGTTTATCGGGAGGGGTTGGGGAGCTGTTTTTT
NA	NA	TRBV7-9	TRBJ1-5	CASSLGSDPHSGRQPQHF	TGTGCCAGCAGCTTAGGATCCGACCCTCATAGCGGGAGGCAGCCCCAGCATTTT
NA	NA	TRBV21-1	TRBJ2-1	CASSITSGGFNNEQFF	TGTGCCAGCAGCATTACTAGCGGGGGTTTCAACAATGAGCAGTTCTTC
TRBD1	NA	TRBV5-6	TRBJ2-7	CASSWTGGSYEQYF	TGTGCCAGCAGTTGGACAGGGGGCTCCTACGAGCAGTACTTC
TRBD2	NA	TRBV4-3	TRBJ2-7	CASSDGTISEQYF	TGCGCCAGCAGCGACGGGACTATCTCCGAGCAGTACTTC
TRBD1	NA	TRBV6-5	TRBJ1-2	CASAGGGYGYTF	TGTGCCAGCGCAGGGGGTGGGTATGGCTACACCTTC
NA	NA	TRBV5-5	TRBJ2-1	CASSLAPREEQFF	TGTGCCAGCAGCTTGGCTCCCCGGGAGGAGCAGTTCTTC
NA	NA	TRBV7-9	TRBJ1-1	CASSLGPRGRARENTEAFF	TGTGCCAGCAGCTTAGGACCGCGGGGCCGGGCCAGGGAGAACACTGAAGCTTTCTTT
TRBD2	NA	TRBV6-1	TRBJ2-2	CASSELAGAGELFF	TGTGCCAGCAGTGAACTAGCGGGAGCCGGGGAGCTGTTTTTT
NA	NA	TRBV7-7	TRBJ2-2	CASPDPGTGELFF	TGTGCTAGTCCTGACCCGGGGACCGGGGAGCTGTTTTTT
TRBD2	NA	TRBV4-2	TRBJ2-2	CASSQVLAGGAGELFF	TGTGCCAGCAGCCAGGTCCTAGCGGGGGGGGCCGGGGAGCTGTTTTTT
TRBD2	NA	TRBV13	TRBJ2-7	CASSLGLAGYEQYF	TGTGCCAGCAGCTTAGGACTAGCGGGCTACGAGCAGTACTTC
NA	NA	TRBV4-2	TRBJ2-1	CASTPGSRGSTRDEQFF	TGTGCCAGCACGCCCGGGAGTCGTGGGAGTACTCGCGATGAGCAGTTCTTC
NA	NA	TRBV7-2	TRBJ1-5	CASSLELSPSNQPQHF	TGTGCCAGCAGCTTAGAGCTTTCCCCTAGCAATCAGCCCCAGCATTTT
TRBD1	NA	TRBV19	TRBJ2-3	CASSAQGATDTQYF	TGTGCCAGTAGTGCGCAGGGGGCCACAGATACGCAGTATTTT
NA	few	TRBV11-2	TRBJ2-1	CASSLALDRYNEQFF	TGTGCCAGCAGCTTAGCTCTAGACCGCTACAATGAGCAGTTCTTC
TRBD1	once	TRBV30	TRBJ2-7	CAWNTGQGANEQYF	TGTGCCTGGAATACGGGACAGGGGGCAAACGAGCAGTACTTC